This T cell receptor (beta chain) emerged from a study of shared clonotypes between healthy human individuals. CD45RA+ naive and CD45RA-negative memory subsets were separated from CD4+ cells. Data came from immunoSEQ multiplex PCR; TCRdb stores just in-frame clones and leaves some out. The sample lists more than 500,000 clones, 95% to 96% seen once, with nearly 0.065% in the top ten. The V gene's germline CDR1 is SEHNR and CDR2 FQNEAQ (reference sequence). The CDR3 consists of 17 residues. V shed 5 bases and J shed 6 bases, with 26 bases lying between them. The chain recombines TRBV7-9 with TRBJ2-7; D is possibly TRBD2 (6 bases). Sample: naive CD4+ T cells sorted from blood. Subset denoted: CD45RA+ positively selected. This receptor was identified in a woman aged 25-40 years in good health. The DNA for the CDR3 is TGTGCCAGCAGCCTATACACCCCAATCTCGGGAGATGTCGAGCAGTACTTC. It encodes CASSLYTPISGDVEQYF.